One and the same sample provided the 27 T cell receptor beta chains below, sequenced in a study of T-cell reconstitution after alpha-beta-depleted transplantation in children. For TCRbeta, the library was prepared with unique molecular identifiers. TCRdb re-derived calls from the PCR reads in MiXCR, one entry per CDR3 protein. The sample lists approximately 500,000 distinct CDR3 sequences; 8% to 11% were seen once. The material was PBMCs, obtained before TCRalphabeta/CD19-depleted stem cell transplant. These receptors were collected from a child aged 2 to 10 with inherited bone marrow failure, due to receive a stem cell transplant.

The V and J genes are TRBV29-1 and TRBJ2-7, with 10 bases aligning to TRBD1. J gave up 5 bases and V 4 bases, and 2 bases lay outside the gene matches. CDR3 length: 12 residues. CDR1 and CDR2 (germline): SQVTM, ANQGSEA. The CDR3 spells CSVGGTGDEQYF. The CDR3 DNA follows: TGCAGCGTTGGCGGGACAGGGGACGAGCAGTACTTC.

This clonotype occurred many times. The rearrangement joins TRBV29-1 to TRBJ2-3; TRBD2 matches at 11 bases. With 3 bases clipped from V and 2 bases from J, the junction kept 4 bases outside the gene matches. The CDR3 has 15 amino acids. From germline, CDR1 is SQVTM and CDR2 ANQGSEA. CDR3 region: CSVEGTSGDTDTQYF. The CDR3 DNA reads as TGCAGCGTTGAGGGGACTAGCGGAGACACAGATACGCAGTATTTT.

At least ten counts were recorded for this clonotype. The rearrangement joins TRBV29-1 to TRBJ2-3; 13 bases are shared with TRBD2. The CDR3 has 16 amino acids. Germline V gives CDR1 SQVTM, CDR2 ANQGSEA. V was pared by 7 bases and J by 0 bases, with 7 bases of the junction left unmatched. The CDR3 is CSASGLAGVSTDTQYF. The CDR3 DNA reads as TGCAGCGCTTCTGGACTAGCGGGAGTTAGCACAGATACGCAGTATTTT.

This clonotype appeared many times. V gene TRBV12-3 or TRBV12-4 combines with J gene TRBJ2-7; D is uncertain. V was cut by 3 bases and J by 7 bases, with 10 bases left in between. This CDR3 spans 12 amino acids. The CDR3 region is CASSFGLREQYF. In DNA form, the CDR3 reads TGTGCCAGCAGTTTTGGTCTGAGGGAGCAGTACTTC.

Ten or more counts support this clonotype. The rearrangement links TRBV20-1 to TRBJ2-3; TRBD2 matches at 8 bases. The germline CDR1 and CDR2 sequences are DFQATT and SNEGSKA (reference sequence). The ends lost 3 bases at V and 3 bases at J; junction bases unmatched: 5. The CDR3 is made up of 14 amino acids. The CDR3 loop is CSARSGRETDTQYF. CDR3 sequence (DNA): TGCAGTGCTAGGAGCGGGAGAGAGACAGATACGCAGTATTTT.

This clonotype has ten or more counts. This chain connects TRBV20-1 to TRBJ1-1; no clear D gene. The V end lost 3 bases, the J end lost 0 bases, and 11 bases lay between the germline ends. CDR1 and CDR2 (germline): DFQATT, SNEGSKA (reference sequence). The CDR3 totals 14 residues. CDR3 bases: TGCAGTGCTAGGTTCGGGTGGGTGAACACTGAAGCTTTCTTT. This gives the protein CSARFGWVNTEAFF.

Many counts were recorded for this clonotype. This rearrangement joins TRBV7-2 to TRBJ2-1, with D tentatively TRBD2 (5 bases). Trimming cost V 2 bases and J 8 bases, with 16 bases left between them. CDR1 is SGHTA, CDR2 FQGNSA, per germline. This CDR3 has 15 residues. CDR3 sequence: CASSLYAGPVDEQFF. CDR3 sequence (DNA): TGTGCCAGCAGCTTATACGCGGGCCCCGTGGATGAGCAGTTCTTC. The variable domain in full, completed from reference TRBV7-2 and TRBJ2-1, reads GAGVSQSPSNKVTEKGKDVELRCDPISGHTALYWYRQSLGQGLEFLIYFQGNSAPDKSGLPSDRFSAERTGGSVSTLTIQRTQQEDSAVYLCASSLYAGPVDEQFFGPGTRLTVL.

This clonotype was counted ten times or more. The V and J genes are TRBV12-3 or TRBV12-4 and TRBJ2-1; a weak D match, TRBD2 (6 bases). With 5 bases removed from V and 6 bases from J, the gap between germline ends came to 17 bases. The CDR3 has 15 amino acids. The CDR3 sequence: CASSRGAGRANEQFF. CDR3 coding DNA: TGTGCCAGCAGTCGCGGGGCGGGTCGGGCCAATGAGCAGTTCTTC.

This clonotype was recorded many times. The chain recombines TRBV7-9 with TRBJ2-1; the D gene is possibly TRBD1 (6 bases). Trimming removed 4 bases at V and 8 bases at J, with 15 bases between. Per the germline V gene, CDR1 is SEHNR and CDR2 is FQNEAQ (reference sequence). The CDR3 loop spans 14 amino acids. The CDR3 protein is CASSSITGIYEQFF. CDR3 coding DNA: TGTGCCAGCAGCTCTATCACAGGGATCTATGAGCAGTTCTTC.

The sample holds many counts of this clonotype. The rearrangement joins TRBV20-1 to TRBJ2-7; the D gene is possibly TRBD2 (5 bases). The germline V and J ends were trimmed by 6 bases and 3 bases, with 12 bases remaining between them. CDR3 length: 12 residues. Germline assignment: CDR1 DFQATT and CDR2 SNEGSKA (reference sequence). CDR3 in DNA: TGCAGTGCCCTTAGGACTGGCTACGAGCAGTACTTC. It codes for CSALRTGYEQYF.

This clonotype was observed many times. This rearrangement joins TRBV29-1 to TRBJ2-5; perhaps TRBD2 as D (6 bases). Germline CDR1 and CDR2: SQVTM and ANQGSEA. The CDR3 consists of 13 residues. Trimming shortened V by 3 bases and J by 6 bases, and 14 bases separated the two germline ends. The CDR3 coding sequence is TGCAGCGTTGACCCCTCAGGGAGGCAGACCCAGTACTTC. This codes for CSVDPSGRQTQYF. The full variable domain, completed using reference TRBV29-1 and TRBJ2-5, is SAVISQKPSRDICQRGTSLTIQCQVDSQVTMMFWYRQQPGQSLTLIATANQGSEATYESGFVIDKFPISRPNLTFSTLTVSNMSPEDSSIYLCSVDPSGRQTQYFGPGTRLLVL.

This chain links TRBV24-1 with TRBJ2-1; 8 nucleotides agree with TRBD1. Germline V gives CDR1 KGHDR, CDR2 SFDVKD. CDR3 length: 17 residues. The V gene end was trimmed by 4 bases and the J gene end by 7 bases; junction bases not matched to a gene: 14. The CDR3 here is CATSERPGTGRNNEQFF. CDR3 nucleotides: TGTGCCACCAGTGAAAGACCCGGGACAGGCCGAAATAATGAGCAGTTCTTC.

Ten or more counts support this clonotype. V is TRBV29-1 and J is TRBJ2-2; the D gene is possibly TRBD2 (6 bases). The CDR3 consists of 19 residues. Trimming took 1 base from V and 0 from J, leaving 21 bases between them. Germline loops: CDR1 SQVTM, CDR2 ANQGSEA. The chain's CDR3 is CSVEVEIADKTANTGELFF. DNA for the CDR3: TGCAGCGTTGAAGTGGAGATAGCGGATAAGACCGCGAACACCGGGGAGCTGTTTTTT.

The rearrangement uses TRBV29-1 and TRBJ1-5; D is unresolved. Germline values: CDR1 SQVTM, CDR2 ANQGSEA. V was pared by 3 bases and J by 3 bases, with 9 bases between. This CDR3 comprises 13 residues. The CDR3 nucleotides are TGCAGCGTTGATGCTGGGAACAATCAGCCCCAGCATTTT. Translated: CSVDAGNNQPQHF.

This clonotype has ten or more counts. The CDR3 DNA follows: TGTGCCAGCAGTGAAGAGGCTGTCAGTCTGTATTTT. Its protein product is CASSEEAVSLYF. The chain employs TRBV2 and TRBJ2-3; D is ambiguous. Per germline, CDR1 SNHLY and CDR2 FYNNEI. The CDR3 consists of 12 residues. The ends were cut back, 1 base at V and 14 bases at J, with 13 bases in the middle.

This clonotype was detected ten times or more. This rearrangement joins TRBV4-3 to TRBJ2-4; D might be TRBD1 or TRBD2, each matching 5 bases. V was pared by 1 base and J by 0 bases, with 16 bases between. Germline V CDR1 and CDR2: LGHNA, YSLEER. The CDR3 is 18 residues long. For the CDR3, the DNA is TGCGCCAGCAGCCAAGTATTGAAGGGGAGTCGAGCCAAAAACATTCAGTACTTC. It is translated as CASSQVLKGSRAKNIQYF.

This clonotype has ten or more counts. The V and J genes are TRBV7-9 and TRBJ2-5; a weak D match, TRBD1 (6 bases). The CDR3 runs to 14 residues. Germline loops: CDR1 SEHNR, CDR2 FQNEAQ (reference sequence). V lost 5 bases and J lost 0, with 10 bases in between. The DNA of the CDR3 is TGTGCCAGCAGCACAGACAGGTACCAAGAGACCCAGTACTTC. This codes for CASSTDRYQETQYF.

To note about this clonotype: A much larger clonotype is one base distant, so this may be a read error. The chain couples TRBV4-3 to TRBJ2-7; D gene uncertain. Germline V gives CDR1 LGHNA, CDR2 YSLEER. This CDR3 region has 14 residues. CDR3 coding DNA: TGCGCCAGCAGCCAAGATCTGGGCAGCTACGACCAGTACTTC. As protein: CASSQDLGSYDQYF.

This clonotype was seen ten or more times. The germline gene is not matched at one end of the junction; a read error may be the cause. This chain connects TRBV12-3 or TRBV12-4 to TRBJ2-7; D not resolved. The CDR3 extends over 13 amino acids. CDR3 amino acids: CASSLYGSDEQYF. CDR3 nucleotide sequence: TGTGCCAGCAGTTTATACGGCTCCGACGAGCAGTACTTC.

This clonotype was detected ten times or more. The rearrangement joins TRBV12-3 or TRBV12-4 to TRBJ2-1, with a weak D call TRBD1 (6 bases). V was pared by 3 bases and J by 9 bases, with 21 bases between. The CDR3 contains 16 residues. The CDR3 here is CASSFRDTSRGGEQFF. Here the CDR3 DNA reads TGTGCCAGCAGTTTTCGGGACACCAGCCGAGGTGGTGAGCAGTTCTTC.

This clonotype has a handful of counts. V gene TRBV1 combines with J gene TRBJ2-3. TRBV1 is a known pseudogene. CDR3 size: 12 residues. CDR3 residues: CTSSQERDTQYF. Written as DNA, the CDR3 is TGCACCAGCAGCCAAGAGCGGGATACGCAGTATTTT.

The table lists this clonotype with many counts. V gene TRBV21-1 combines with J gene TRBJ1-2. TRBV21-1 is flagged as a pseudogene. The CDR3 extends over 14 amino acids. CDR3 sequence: CANLTPRRTYGYTF. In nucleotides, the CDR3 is TGTGCCAACTTGACACCCCGACGAACCTATGGCTACACCTTC.

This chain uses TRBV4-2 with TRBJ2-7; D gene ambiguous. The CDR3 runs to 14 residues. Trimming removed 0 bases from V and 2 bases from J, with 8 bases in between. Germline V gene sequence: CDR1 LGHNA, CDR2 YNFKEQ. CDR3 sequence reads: CASSQDPAPYEQYF. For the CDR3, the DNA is TGTGCCAGCAGCCAAGACCCGGCACCCTACGAGCAGTACTTC.

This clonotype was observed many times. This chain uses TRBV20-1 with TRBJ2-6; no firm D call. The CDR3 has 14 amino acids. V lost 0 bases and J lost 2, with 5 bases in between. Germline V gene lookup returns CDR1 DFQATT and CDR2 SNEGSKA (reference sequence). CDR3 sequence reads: CSARDLTGANVLTF. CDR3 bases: TGCAGTGCTAGAGATCTGACTGGGGCCAACGTCCTGACTTTC.

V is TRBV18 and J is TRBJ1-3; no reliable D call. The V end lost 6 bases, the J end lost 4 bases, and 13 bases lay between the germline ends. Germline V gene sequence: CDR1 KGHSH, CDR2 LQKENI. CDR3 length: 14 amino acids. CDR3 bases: TGTGCCAGCTCGAGGGCCGGAGTGGGAAACACCATATATTTT. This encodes CASSRAGVGNTIYF.

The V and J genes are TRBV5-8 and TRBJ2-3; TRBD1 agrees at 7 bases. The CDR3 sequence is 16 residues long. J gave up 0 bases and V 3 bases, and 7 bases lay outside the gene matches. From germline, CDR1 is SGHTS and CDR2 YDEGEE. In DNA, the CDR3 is TGTGCCAGCAGCTCAGGACAGGCCTGGAGCACAGATACGCAGTATTTT. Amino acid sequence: CASSSGQAWSTDTQYF.

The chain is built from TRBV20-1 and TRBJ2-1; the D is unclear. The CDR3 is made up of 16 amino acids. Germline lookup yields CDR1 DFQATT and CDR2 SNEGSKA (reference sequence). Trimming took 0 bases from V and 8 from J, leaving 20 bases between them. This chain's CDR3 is CSARDPWKLRPYEQFF. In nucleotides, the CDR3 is TGCAGTGCTAGAGATCCCTGGAAACTTAGACCTTATGAGCAGTTCTTC.